One and the same sample provided the 19 T cell receptor beta chains below, sequenced in a study of monozygotic twins with inflammatory bowel disease. TCRdb reprocessed the 5' RACE reads, keeping one entry per CDR3 protein, no DNA. Here the sample table reports about 450,000 distinct CDR3 sequences. The material sequenced was blood. The receptors were gathered from a human donor with ulcerative colitis or Crohn's disease, or a healthy co-twin of an affected twin (not recorded which).

The chain joins TRBV5-6 to TRBJ2-1; TCRdb lists TRBD2, though no DNA is available to test this call. This CDR3 region has 19 residues. CDR1 is SGHDT, CDR2 YYEEEE, per germline. The CDR3 protein is CASSPGRQEGTITYNEQFF.

The rearrangement links TRBV7-2 to TRBJ1-1. Germline V lookup: CDR1 SGHTA, CDR2 FQGNSA. The CDR3 totals 12 residues. The CDR3 is CASSTWNTEAFF.

This rearrangement joins TRBV20-1 to TRBJ2-4; without DNA, the TCRdb call of TRBD2 cannot be checked. From germline, CDR1 is DFQATT and CDR2 SNEGSKA (reference sequence). This CDR3 spans 11 amino acids. CDR3 amino acids: CSAPSEGLRYF.

The V call is TRBV24-1, the J call TRBJ1-2; the TCRdb D gene call, TRBD1, has no DNA to confirm it. The length of the CDR3 is 14 residues. Germline loops: CDR1 KGHDR, CDR2 SFDVKD. CDR3 residues: CATSDSGGARGYTF.

V and J are TRBV15 and TRBJ2-5. CDR1 and CDR2 (germline): LNHNV, YYDKDF (reference sequence). This CDR3 region has 14 residues. CDR3 sequence reads: CATSRDVGTETQYF.

The rearrangement joins TRBV7-2 to TRBJ2-1; TCRdb's D call of TRBD1 is untestable without DNA. The V gene's germline CDR1 is SGHTA and CDR2 FQGNSA. CDR3 length: 15 residues. CDR3 loop: CASSPSGRGYNEQFF.

The chain uses TRBV5-1 and TRBJ2-2; the TRBD1 assignment by TCRdb is unverifiable without DNA. CDR1 and CDR2 from the germline V gene are SGHRS and YFSETQ. The CDR3 sequence is 17 residues long. This CDR3 is CASRFQTGAVDTGELFF.

The chain employs TRBV18 and TRBJ2-3. This CDR3 has 14 residues. Per germline, CDR1 KGHSH and CDR2 LQKENI. The CDR3 sequence is CASSPPGMADTQYF.

The V gene is TRBV5-1, the J gene TRBJ1-2. The germline V gene has CDR1 SGHRS and CDR2 YFSETQ. CDR3 length equals 14 residues. The chain's CDR3 is CASSSDSSNYGYTF.

The chain uses TRBV3-1 and TRBJ1-1; absent DNA, TCRdb's TRBD1 call cannot be checked. Germline CDR1 and CDR2: LGHDT and YNNKEL (reference sequence). The CDR3 loop spans 14 amino acids. CDR3 protein: CASSQGAGVTEAFF.

The rearrangement joins TRBV6-1 to TRBJ1-4; absent DNA, TCRdb's TRBD1 call cannot be checked. Germline loops: CDR1 MNHNS, CDR2 SASEGT. The CDR3 contains 15 residues. This chain's CDR3 is CASELGQGAREKLFF.

The chain recombines TRBV6-5 with TRBJ1-2. The CDR3 has 12 residues. CDR1 is MNHEY and CDR2 is SVGAGI in the germline V gene. The chain's CDR3 is CASNAGEGGYTF.

The V gene is TRBV5-5, the J gene TRBJ2-1; TCRdb calls TRBD1, which cannot be checked without DNA. Germline CDR1 reads SGHKS; CDR2 reads YYEKEE (reference sequence). The length of the CDR3 is 17 residues. The CDR3 protein is CASSLVSRPNSYNEQFF.

The CDR3 here is CSAGRASGSTDTQYF. The rearrangement joins TRBV20-1 to TRBJ2-3; absent DNA, TCRdb's TRBD2 call cannot be checked. The length of the CDR3 is 15 residues. Per the germline V gene, CDR1 is DFQATT and CDR2 is SNEGSKA (reference sequence).

The V gene is TRBV6-5, the J gene TRBJ1-1. The germline gives CDR1 MNHEY, CDR2 SVGAGI. The CDR3 covers 14 residues. CDR3 region: CASSYSEMGTEAFF.

J is TRBJ1-1 and V is TRBV5-1. This CDR3 has 16 amino acids. Germline V gives CDR1 SGHRS, CDR2 YFSETQ. The CDR3: CASSLAVSGGNTEAFF.

The genes are TRBV5-1 and TRBJ2-2; with no DNA, the TCRdb D assignment of TRBD1 cannot be verified. The CDR3 has 17 amino acids. Germline assignment: CDR1 SGHRS and CDR2 YFSETQ. This CDR3 is CASSLAKGQFMPGELFF.

The chain combines TRBV5-6 with TRBJ1-3. CDR1 and CDR2 from the germline V gene are SGHDT and YYEEEE. This CDR3 is built from 14 residues. CDR3 protein: CASSFVNSGNTIYF.

This chain joins TRBV18 and TRBJ2-1; TCRdb returns TRBD1, unconfirmable since there is no DNA. The CDR3 runs to 16 residues. Germline CDR1 is KGHSH and CDR2 is LQKENI. This chain's CDR3 is CASSSARTDSYNEQFF.